The 27 T cell receptor beta chains reported below all come from one sample, sequenced in a study of breast tumors, draining lymph nodes, adjacent tissues. One entry per CDR3 protein, called by TCRdb with MiXCR from the multiplex PCR reads. The sample records tens of thousands of distinct CDR3 sequences, approximately 63% being singletons. Material: tumor-adjacent breast tissue. The receptors come from a female donor with breast cancer. Some clones in this sample may be carry-over from other donors' samples.

By its share, this clonotype is medium-sized. The chain combines TRBV4-2 with TRBJ2-7, with 11 positions matching TRBD2. The CDR3 consists of 15 residues. V lost 2 bases to trimming and J lost 0 bases; unmatched junction nucleotides: 0. From germline, CDR1 is LGHNA and CDR2 YNFKEQ. This CDR3 is CASSQTSGSSYEQYF. CDR3 DNA sequence: TGTGCCAGCAGCCAAACTAGCGGGAGCTCCTACGAGCAGTACTTC.

The J gene is TRBJ2-7, the V gene TRBV12-3 or TRBV12-4; perhaps TRBD2 as D (7 bases). The germline V and J ends were trimmed by 7 bases and 1 base, with 14 bases remaining between them. The CDR3 sequence is 14 residues long. In DNA form, the CDR3 reads TGTGCCAGCAACCCGGGGGGCTGGTCCTACGAGCAGTACTTC. It encodes CASNPGGWSYEQYF.

This clonotype was seen ten or more times. In nucleotides, the CDR3 is TGTGCCAGCAGCTTGCTGGGACAGGGGGCGAAGCGCAATGAGCAGTTCTTC. This sequence encodes CASSLLGQGAKRNEQFF. This chain uses TRBV5-8 with TRBJ2-1, with 12 bases matching TRBD1. The V segment lost 1 base and the J segment 6 bases; nucleotides outside the gene matches: 8. CDR3 length equals 17 residues. Germline V gene sequence: CDR1 SGHTS, CDR2 YDEGEE.

This clonotype showed up many times. This chain joins TRBV20-1 and TRBJ2-2; 9 nucleotides align to TRBD1. CDR1 DFQATT and CDR2 SNEGSKA come from the germline V gene (reference sequence). After removal of 0 bases from V and 1 base from J, the junction contained 3 bases not matched to a gene. This CDR3 spans 16 amino acids. The CDR3 loop reads CSARDRGQGNTGELFF. In nucleotides, the CDR3 is TGCAGTGCTAGAGATAGGGGACAGGGGAACACCGGGGAGCTGTTTTTT.

The chain has TRBV20-1 and TRBJ1-2, with 10 bases identical to TRBD1. Unmatched junction bases numbered 8, after V lost 6 bases and J lost 4 bases. The CDR3 loop spans 14 amino acids. Germline V gene lookup returns CDR1 DFQATT and CDR2 SNEGSKA (reference sequence). CDR3 loop: CSAAPGQGVYGYTF. DNA of the CDR3: TGCAGTGCCGCGCCAGGACAGGGGGTCTATGGCTACACCTTC.

There are many counts of this clonotype. The rearrangement joins TRBV7-3 to TRBJ2-1; 9 bases align to TRBD1. Germline loops: CDR1 SGHTA, CDR2 FQGTGA. The trim removed 5 bases at V and 4 bases at J, leaving 6 bases unmatched. The CDR3 contains 15 residues. The CDR3 bases are TGTGCCAGCAGCCTCGGGACAGGGCAATACAATGAGCAGTTCTTC. Its translation is CASSLGTGQYNEQFF.

The chain uses TRBV20-1 and TRBJ2-1; TRBD2 aligns across 11 bases. Germline V CDR1 and CDR2: DFQATT, SNEGSKA (reference sequence). This CDR3 comprises 20 residues. V shed 3 bases, J shed 5 bases, and the junction held 21 bases outside the gene matches. This CDR3 reads CSASSPAVTQLAGVNNEQFF. CDR3 sequence (DNA): TGCAGTGCTAGTAGCCCAGCGGTAACCCAACTAGCGGGGGTAAACAATGAGCAGTTCTTC.

The chain is built from TRBV2 and TRBJ2-7; 9 bases align to TRBD2. V lost 4 bases, J lost 6 bases, and 4 bases stayed unmatched. The CDR3 spans 13 residues. In germline, CDR1 is SNHLY, CDR2 FYNNEI. The CDR3 DNA sequence: TGTGCCAGCAGTGTTCGAGCGGGAGGCGAGCAGTACTTC. This encodes CASSVRAGGEQYF.

Ten or more counts support this clonotype. This chain joins TRBV19 and TRBJ2-1; 8 nucleotides agree with TRBD2. Germline CDR1 is LNHDA and CDR2 is SQIVND (reference sequence). Trimming cost V 5 bases and J 3 bases; bases outside gene matches: 9. This CDR3 has 16 residues. Written as DNA, the CDR3 is TGTGCCAGTAGTGGAGCTAGCGGGTTATTCTACAATGAGCAGTTCTTC. Protein sequence: CASSGASGLFYNEQFF.

Judged by abundance, this clonotype is medium-sized (0.01 to 0.1%). The chain uses TRBV7-4 and TRBJ1-3, with D maybe TRBD1 (6 bases). CDR3 length: 19 residues. The V gene lost 5 bases and the J gene lost 0 bases, with 23 bases spanning the gap. Germline V CDR1 and CDR2: SGHVT, SQSDAQ. CDR3 loop: CASSPRGDWGHLSGNTIYF. The CDR3 region has the DNA TGTGCCAGCAGCCCCCGAGGGGATTGGGGACACCTCTCTGGAAACACCATATATTTT.

This clonotype is deemed medium-sized (0.01 to 0.1%). The CDR3 loop reads CSAAPGIHSNQPQHF. The CDR3 nucleotides are TGCAGTGCTGCGCCTGGGATACATAGCAATCAGCCCCAGCATTTT. The genes are TRBV20-1 and TRBJ1-5; D unresolved. Trimming cost V 5 bases and J 0 bases, with 14 bases left between them. CDR1 DFQATT and CDR2 SNEGSKA come from the germline V gene (reference sequence). There are 15 residues in the CDR3.

The CDR3 DNA sequence: TGCAGTGCTAGTCGAAGCGGCCAAGAGACCCAGTACTTC. It translates to CSASRSGQETQYF. V gene TRBV20-1 combines with J gene TRBJ2-5; the D gene is possibly TRBD2 (5 bases). The CDR3 loop spans 13 amino acids. Germline lookup yields CDR1 DFQATT and CDR2 SNEGSKA (reference sequence). V was clipped by 3 bases and J by 1 base, with 9 bases between them.

The V and J genes are TRBV15 and TRBJ2-5; TRBD1 might be the D (6 bases). Germline lookup yields CDR1 LNHNV and CDR2 YYDKDF (reference sequence). V was cut by 5 bases and J by 2 bases, with 12 bases left in between. The CDR3 is made up of 14 amino acids. The chain's CDR3 is CATSSDRYQETQYF. CDR3 in DNA: TGTGCCACCAGCTCGGACAGATATCAAGAGACCCAGTACTTC.

This clonotype is deemed medium-sized. The chain employs TRBV13 and TRBJ2-7; D might be TRBD2 (6 bases). CDR1 and CDR2 from the germline V gene are PRHDT and FYEKMQ (reference sequence). V was shortened by 1 base and J by 0 bases, with 10 bases between the two germline ends. This CDR3 is 15 amino acids long. The CDR3 coding sequence is TGTGCCAGCAGCTTAGCGGGGGTGCGCTCCTACGAGCAGTACTTC. Residues: CASSLAGVRSYEQYF.

This clonotype came up many times. The genes are TRBV5-1 and TRBJ2-5; 9 nucleotides agree with TRBD1. The germline V gene has CDR1 SGHRS and CDR2 YFSETQ. V trimming: 4 bases; J trimming: 2 bases; junction bases outside the gene matches: 9. The CDR3 runs to 16 residues. CDR3 bases: TGCGCCAGCAGCCCACCAGGGACAGGGCAGCAAGAGACCCAGTACTTC. Protein sequence: CASSPPGTGQQETQYF.

The V and J genes are TRBV5-4 and TRBJ2-1; D not resolved. The germline V gene encodes CDR1 SGHNT and CDR2 YYREEE (reference sequence). The CDR3 loop spans 11 amino acids. Trimming removed 4 bases from V and 9 bases from J, with 8 bases in between. In DNA form, the CDR3 reads TGTGCCAGCAGCATGGCTGGTGAGCAGTTCTTC. As protein: CASSMAGEQFF. The whole variable domain, remainder taken from reference TRBV5-4 and TRBJ2-1, is ETGVTQSPTHLIKTRGQQVTLRCSSQSGHNTVSWYQQALGQGPQFIFQYYREEENGRGNFPPRFSGLQFPNYSSELNVNALELDDSALYLCASSMAGEQFFGPGTRLTVL.

The J gene is TRBJ2-3, the V gene TRBV20-1, with TRBD2 matching 10 bases. The CDR3 spans 15 residues. Trimming cost V 3 bases and J 2 bases; bases outside gene matches: 5. Germline-derived CDR1 and CDR2 are DFQATT and SNEGSKA (reference sequence). The CDR3 DNA follows: TGCAGTGCTAGCCCCCTAGCGGGAGACACAGATACGCAGTATTTT. It yields the protein CSASPLAGDTDTQYF.

V and J are TRBV18 and TRBJ1-1; no clear D. Germline V gives CDR1 KGHSH, CDR2 LQKENI. Trimming stripped 2 bases from V and 5 bases from J, with 9 bases between. The length of the CDR3 is 13 residues. CDR3 sequence reads: CASSPSRGTEAFF. The DNA for the CDR3 is TGTGCCAGCTCACCAAGCCGCGGTACTGAAGCTTTCTTT.

This chain links TRBV7-6 with TRBJ2-7; a weak D match, TRBD2 (6 bases). From germline, CDR1 is SGHVS and CDR2 FNYEAQ. V shed 2 bases and J shed 6 bases, with 20 bases lying between them. CDR3 length: 16 residues. The CDR3, as DNA: TGTGCCAGCAGCTTAATAGGGAGGACTGCTGGCGGCGAGCAGTACTTC. Translated: CASSLIGRTAGGEQYF.

The chain employs TRBV28 and TRBJ2-7, with D perhaps matching TRBD2 (5 bases). The CDR3 runs to 13 residues. The V gene's germline CDR1 is MDHEN and CDR2 SYDVKM. The V end was cut by 1 base, the J end by 2 bases, with 6 bases between. The CDR3 bases are TGTGCCAGCAGTTTATCGACTACCTACGAGCAGTACTTC. This translates into CASSLSTTYEQYF.

The chain carries TRBV19 and TRBJ2-5; TRBD2 is a possible D gene (5 bases). The V end was cut by 6 bases, the J end by 9 bases, with 23 bases between. This CDR3 contains 15 residues. Germline-derived CDR1 and CDR2 are LNHDA and SQIVND (reference sequence). The CDR3 loop is CASSTGMGGGGAQYF. CDR3 in DNA: TGTGCCAGTAGCACCGGGATGGGCGGAGGTGGGGCCCAGTACTTC.

The genes are TRBV19 and TRBJ1-1; D unresolved. V lost 6 bases and J 9 bases, leaving 17 bases between the germline ends. In germline, CDR1 is LNHDA, CDR2 SQIVND (reference sequence). There are 13 residues in the CDR3. CDR3 residues: CASSVRLAGKAFF. The CDR3 DNA is TGTGCCAGTAGCGTCAGACTCGCGGGAAAAGCTTTCTTT.

The CDR3 DNA reads as TGCAGTGCTAAACCGGGACTAGCGAGAGAAGAGACCCAGTACTTC. Translated, it gives CSAKPGLAREETQYF. The chain has TRBV20-1 and TRBJ2-5, with TRBD2 matching over 10 bases. Germline V gene data show CDR1 as DFQATT and CDR2 as SNEGSKA (reference sequence). Germline trimming cut 4 bases from V and 3 bases from J; bases unmatched to any gene: 8. This CDR3 has 15 amino acids.

V usage is TRBV7-9 and J usage is TRBJ2-7; D not certain. CDR3 length: 10 residues. Germline CDR1 is SEHNR and CDR2 is FQNEAQ (reference sequence). Deletions cut 11 bases from V and 2 bases from J, with 7 bases between. This CDR3 reads CALGTYEQYF. In DNA, the CDR3 is TGTGCCCTTGGGACCTACGAGCAGTACTTC.

The V call is TRBV20-1, the J call TRBJ2-7; D not resolved. Germline values: CDR1 DFQATT, CDR2 SNEGSKA (reference sequence). CDR3 length: 13 residues. V was cut by 2 bases and J by 0 bases, with 8 bases left in between. Written as DNA, the CDR3 is TGCAGTGCTAGAAGCGCGAGCTCCTACGAGCAGTACTTC. Its protein product is CSARSASSYEQYF.

The chain combines TRBV2 with TRBJ2-5; TRBD2 agrees at 13 bases. V lost 4 bases and J lost 4; bases outside the gene matches: 12. The V gene's germline CDR1 is SNHLY and CDR2 FYNNEI. The length of the CDR3 is 18 residues. CDR3 amino acids: CASSAWRTSGSNRETQYF. The CDR3 coding sequence is TGTGCCAGCAGTGCCTGGAGGACTAGCGGGAGTAATCGAGAGACCCAGTACTTC.

The rearrangement joins TRBV15 to TRBJ2-3; the D gene is possibly TRBD2 (5 bases). The germline V gene has CDR1 LNHNV and CDR2 YYDKDF (reference sequence). This CDR3 has 16 amino acids. Trimming left V 1 base short and J 5 bases short, with 16 bases between. CDR3 region: CATSRGTRAPKDTQYF. The CDR3 DNA reads as TGTGCCACCAGCAGAGGTACGCGGGCCCCAAAAGATACGCAGTATTTT.